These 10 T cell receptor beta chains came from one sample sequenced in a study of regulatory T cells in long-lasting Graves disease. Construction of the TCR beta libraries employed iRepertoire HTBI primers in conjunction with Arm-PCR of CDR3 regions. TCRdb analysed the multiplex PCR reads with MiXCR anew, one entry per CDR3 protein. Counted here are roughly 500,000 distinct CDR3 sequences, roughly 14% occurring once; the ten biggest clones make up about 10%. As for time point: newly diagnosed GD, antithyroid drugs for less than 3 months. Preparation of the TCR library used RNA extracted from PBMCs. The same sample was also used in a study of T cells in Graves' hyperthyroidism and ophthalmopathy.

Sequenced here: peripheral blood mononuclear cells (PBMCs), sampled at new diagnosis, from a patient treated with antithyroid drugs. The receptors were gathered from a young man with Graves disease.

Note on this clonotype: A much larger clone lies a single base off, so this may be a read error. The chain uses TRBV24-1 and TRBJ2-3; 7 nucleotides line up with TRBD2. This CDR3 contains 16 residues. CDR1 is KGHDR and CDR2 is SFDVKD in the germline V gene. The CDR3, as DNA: TGTGTCACCAGTGATCCTAGCGGCTCCAGCACAGATACGCAGTATTTT. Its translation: CVTSDPSGSSTDTQYF.

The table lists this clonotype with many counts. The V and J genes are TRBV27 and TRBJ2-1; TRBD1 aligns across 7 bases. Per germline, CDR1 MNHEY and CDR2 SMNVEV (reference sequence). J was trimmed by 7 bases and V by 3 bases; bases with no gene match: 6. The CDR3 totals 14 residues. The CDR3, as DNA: TGTGCCAGCAGTTTGGGGACAGCGAGGAATGAGCAGTTCTTC. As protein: CASSLGTARNEQFF.

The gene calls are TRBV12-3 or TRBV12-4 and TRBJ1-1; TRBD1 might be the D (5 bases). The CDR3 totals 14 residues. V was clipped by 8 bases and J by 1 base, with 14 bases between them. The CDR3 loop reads CASERGNENTEAFF. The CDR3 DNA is TGTGCCAGCGAGCGGGGGAATGAGAACACTGAAGCTTTCTTT.

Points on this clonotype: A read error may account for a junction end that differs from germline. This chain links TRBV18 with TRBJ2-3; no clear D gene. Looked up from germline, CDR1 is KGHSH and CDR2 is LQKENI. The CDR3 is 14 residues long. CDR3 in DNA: TGTGCCAGCTCACCACCAGGAGTCACAGATACGCGGTATTTT. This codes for CASSPPGVTDTRYF.

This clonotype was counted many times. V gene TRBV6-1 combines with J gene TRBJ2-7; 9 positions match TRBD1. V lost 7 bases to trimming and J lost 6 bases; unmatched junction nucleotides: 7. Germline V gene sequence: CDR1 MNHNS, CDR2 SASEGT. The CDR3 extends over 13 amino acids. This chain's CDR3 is CASNEGQGFEQYF. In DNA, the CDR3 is TGTGCCAGCAACGAGGGACAGGGTTTCGAGCAGTACTTC.

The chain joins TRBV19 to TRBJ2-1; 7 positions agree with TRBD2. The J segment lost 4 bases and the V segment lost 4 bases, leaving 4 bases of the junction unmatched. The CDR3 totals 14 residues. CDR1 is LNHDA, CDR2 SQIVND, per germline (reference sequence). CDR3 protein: CASSKWREYNEQFF. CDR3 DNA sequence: TGTGCCAGTAGTAAGTGGCGGGAGTACAATGAGCAGTTCTTC.

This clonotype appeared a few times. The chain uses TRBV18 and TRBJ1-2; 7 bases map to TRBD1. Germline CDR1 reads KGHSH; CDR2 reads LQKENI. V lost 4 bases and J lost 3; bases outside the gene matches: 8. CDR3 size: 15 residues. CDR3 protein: CASSLQGQVHYGYTF. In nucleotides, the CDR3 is TGTGCCAGCTCACTCCAAGGACAGGTCCACTATGGCTACACCTTC.

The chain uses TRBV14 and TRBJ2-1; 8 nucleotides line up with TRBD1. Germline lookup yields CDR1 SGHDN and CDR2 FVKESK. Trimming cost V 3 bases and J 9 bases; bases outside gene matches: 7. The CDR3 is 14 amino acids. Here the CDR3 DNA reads TGTGCCAGCAGCCAGACGCAGGGGGCCGGTGAGCAGTTCTTC. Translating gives CASSQTQGAGEQFF.

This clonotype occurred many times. The CDR3 DNA is TGTGCCACCAGCGGAAAACGAAGGACTAGCGGGAACTCCTACGAGCAGTACTTC. Its protein product is CATSGKRRTSGNSYEQYF. This chain joins TRBV15 and TRBJ2-7; 12 bases line up with TRBD2. The CDR3 totals 18 residues. V lost 5 bases and J lost 0; bases outside the gene matches: 11. Per germline, CDR1 LNHNV and CDR2 YYDKDF (reference sequence).

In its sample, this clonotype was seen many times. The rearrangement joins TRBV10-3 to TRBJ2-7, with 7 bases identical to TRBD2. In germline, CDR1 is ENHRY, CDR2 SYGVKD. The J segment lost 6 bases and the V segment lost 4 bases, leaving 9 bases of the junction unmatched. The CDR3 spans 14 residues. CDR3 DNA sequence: TGTGCCATCAGTGCTCGCGGGAGCTCAAGCGAGCAGTACTTC. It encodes CAISARGSSSEQYF.